In its sample, the clone carrying this T cell receptor (beta chain) was seen a few times. Antigen unknown. Unique molecular identifiers featured in how the TCRbeta library was prepared. TCRdb re-derived calls from the PCR reads in MiXCR, one entry per CDR3 protein. The data contain about 600,000 distinct CDR3 sequences, more than 20% of them singletons. The data stem from a study of T-cell reconstitution after alpha-beta-depleted transplantation in children. General study results and limits: Several hundred rapidly expanded clones from non-depleted graft cells reportedly supplied alpha-beta T cells about two months post-transplant.

This CDR3 contains 16 residues. Trimming left V 2 bases short and J 1 base short, with 12 bases between. Germline CDR1 is SGHKS and CDR2 is YYEKEE (reference sequence). The sequencing here drew on PBMCs, mostly from graft donor cells, taken 360 days after TCRalphabeta/CD19-depleted stem cell transplant. The clonotype originates from a boy in the first two years of life who had a stem cell transplant for acute myeloid leukemia, so the T cells may come from the graft donor. The chain carries TRBV5-5 and TRBJ2-2; D may be TRBD2 (5 bases). Written as DNA, the CDR3 is TGTGCCAGCAGCTTTAGCTCTAGCCTGAACACCGGGGAGCTGTTTTTT. Its protein is CASSFSSSLNTGELFF.